This TCR beta chain was captured in a study of PD-1 blockade in mismatch repair-deficient tumors. Study conclusions and caveats: Tumor-resident clones, often absent from pretreatment blood, expanded after pembrolizumab and then contracted.

The table came from immunoSEQ multiplex PCR; TCRdb's copy has only in-frame clones and leaves some out. This table has some 120,000 clones, roughly 86% appearing once. Concerning this clone: No antigen is known for it.

Unmatched junction bases numbered 16, after V lost 0 bases and J lost 4 bases. The CDR3 is 21 amino acids. Per the germline V gene, CDR1 is LGHNA and CDR2 is YNFKEQ. PCR or immunohistochemistry showed mismatch repair deficiency in every enrolled patient. TCR sequencing covered a few patients who responded to pembrolizumab. The TCR was taken from an adult with mismatch repair-deficient cancer. The J gene is TRBJ1-4, the V gene TRBV4-2; 11 bases map to TRBD1. Here the sequenced sample was peripheral blood, taken approximately 69 weeks after starting pembrolizumab. For the CDR3, the DNA is TGTGCCAGCAGCCAAGAATTCTATCGGGACAGGGGGTCCTATAATAATGAAAAACTGTTTTTT. It translates to CASSQEFYRDRGSYNNEKLFF.